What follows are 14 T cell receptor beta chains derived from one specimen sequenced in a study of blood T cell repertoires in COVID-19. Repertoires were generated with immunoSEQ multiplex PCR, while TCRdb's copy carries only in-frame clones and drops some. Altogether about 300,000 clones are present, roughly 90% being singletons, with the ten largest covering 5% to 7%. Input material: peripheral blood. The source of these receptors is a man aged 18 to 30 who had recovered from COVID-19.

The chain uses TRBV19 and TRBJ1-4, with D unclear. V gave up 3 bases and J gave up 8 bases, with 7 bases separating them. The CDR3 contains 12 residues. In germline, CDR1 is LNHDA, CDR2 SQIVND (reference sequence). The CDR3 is CASSIAGEKLFF. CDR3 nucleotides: TGTGCCAGTAGTATTGCGGGGGAAAAACTGTTTTTT.

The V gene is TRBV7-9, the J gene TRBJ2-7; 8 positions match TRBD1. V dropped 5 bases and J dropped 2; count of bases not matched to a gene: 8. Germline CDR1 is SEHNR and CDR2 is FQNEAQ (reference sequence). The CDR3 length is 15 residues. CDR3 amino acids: CASSPRQGRTYEQYF. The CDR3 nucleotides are TGTGCCAGCAGCCCACGACAGGGGAGGACCTACGAGCAGTACTTC.

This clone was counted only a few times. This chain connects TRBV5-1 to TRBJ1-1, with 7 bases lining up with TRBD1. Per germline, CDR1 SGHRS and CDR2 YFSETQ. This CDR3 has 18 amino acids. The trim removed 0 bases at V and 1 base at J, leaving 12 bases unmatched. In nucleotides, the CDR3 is TGCGCCAGCAGCTTGGCCCCTCGACAGGGAGGACAGAACACTGAAGCTTTCTTT. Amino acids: CASSLAPRQGGQNTEAFF.

In DNA, the CDR3 is TGTGCCAGCAGTAAGACAGGGTTAGATCAGCCCCAGCATTTT. Translation gives CASSKTGLDQPQHF. V gene TRBV27 combines with J gene TRBJ1-5; 7 bases match TRBD1. Germline-derived CDR1 and CDR2 are MNHEY and SMNVEV (reference sequence). V was pared by 5 bases and J by 5 bases, with 6 bases of the junction left unmatched. The CDR3 covers 14 residues.

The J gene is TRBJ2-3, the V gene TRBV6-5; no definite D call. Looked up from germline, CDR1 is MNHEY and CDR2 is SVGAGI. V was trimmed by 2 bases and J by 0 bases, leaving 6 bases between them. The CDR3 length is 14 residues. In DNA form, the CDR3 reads TGTGCCAGCAGTTACGATAGTAGCACAGATACGCAGTATTTT. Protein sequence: CASSYDSSTDTQYF.

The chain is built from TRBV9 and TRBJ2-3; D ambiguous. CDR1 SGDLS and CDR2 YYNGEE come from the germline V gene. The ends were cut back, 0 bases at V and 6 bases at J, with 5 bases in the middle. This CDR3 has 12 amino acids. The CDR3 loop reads CASSVDSDTQYF. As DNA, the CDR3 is TGTGCCAGCAGCGTAGATTCGGATACGCAGTATTTT.

DNA of the CDR3: TGTGCCAGCAGCCAGGGGGGCCAGAGCTCCTACAATGAGCAGTTCTTC. It translates to CASSQGGQSSYNEQFF. This chain uses TRBV5-4 with TRBJ2-1, with D possibly matching TRBD1 (7 bases). The germline V gene has CDR1 SGHNT and CDR2 YYREEE (reference sequence). Between the trimmed V and J ends, which lost 4 bases and 0 bases, there was a span of 14 bases. CDR3 length equals 16 residues.

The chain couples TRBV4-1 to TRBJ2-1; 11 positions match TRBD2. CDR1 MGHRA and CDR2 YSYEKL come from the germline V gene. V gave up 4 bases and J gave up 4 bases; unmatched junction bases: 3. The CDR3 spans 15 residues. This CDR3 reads CASSLSGREYNEQFF. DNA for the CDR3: TGCGCCAGCAGCCTTAGCGGGAGGGAGTACAATGAGCAGTTCTTC.

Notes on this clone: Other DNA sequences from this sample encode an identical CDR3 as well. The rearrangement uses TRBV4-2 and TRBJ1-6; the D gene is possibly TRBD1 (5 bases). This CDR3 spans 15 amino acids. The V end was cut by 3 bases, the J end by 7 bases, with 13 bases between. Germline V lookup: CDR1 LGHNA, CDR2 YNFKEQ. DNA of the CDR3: TGTGCCAGCAGCCATCCAGGGCAGGACAATTCACCCCTCCACTTT. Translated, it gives CASSHPGQDNSPLHF.

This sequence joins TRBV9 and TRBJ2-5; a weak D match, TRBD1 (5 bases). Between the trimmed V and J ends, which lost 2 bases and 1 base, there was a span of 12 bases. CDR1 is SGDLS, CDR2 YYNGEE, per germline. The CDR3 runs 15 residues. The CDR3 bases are TGTGCCAGCAGCGTTTGGGCAGGGTCCCAAGAGACCCAGTACTTC. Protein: CASSVWAGSQETQYF.

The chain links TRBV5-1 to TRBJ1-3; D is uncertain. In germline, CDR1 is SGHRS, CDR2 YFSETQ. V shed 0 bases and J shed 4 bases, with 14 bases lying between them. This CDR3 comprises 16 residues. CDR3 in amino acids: CASSLGRGYSGNTIYF. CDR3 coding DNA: TGCGCCAGCAGCTTGGGGCGCGGGTATTCCGGAAACACCATATATTTT.

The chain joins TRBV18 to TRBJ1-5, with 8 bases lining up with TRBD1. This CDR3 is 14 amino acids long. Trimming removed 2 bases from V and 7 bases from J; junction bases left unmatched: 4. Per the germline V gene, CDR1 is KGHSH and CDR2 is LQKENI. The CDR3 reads CASSPSDRAQPQHF. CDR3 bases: TGTGCCAGCTCACCATCGGACAGGGCCCAGCCCCAGCATTTT. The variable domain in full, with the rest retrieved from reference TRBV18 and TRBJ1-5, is NAGVMQNPRHLVRRRGQEARLRCSPMKGHSHVYWYRQLPEEGLKFMVYLQKENIIDESGMPKERFSAEFPKEGPSILRIQQVVRGDSAAYFCASSPSDRAQPQHFGDGTRLSIL.

The CDR3 bases are TGTGCCAGCCACGCCGCGGCGGGAGTACCCGGGGAGCTGTTTTTT. It translates to CASHAAAGVPGELFF. V usage is TRBV6-5 and J usage is TRBJ2-2; TRBD2 matches at 7 bases. Losses at the gene ends were 8 bases for V and 6 bases for J; bases not matched to a gene: 12. The CDR3 loop spans 15 amino acids. Germline V gives CDR1 MNHEY, CDR2 SVGAGI.

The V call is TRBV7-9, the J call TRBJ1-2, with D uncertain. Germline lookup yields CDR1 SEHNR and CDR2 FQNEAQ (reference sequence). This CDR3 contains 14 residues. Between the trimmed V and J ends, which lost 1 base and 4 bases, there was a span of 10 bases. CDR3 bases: TGTGCCAGCAGCTTAGAAGGCCTAGTCTATGGCTACACCTTC. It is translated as CASSLEGLVYGYTF. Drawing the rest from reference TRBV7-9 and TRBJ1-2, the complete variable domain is DTGVSQNPRHKITKRGQNVTFRCDPISEHNRLYWYRQTLGQGPEFLTYFQNEAQLEKSRLLSDRFSAERPKGSFSTLEIQRTEQGDSAMYLCASSLEGLVYGYTFGSGTRLTVV.